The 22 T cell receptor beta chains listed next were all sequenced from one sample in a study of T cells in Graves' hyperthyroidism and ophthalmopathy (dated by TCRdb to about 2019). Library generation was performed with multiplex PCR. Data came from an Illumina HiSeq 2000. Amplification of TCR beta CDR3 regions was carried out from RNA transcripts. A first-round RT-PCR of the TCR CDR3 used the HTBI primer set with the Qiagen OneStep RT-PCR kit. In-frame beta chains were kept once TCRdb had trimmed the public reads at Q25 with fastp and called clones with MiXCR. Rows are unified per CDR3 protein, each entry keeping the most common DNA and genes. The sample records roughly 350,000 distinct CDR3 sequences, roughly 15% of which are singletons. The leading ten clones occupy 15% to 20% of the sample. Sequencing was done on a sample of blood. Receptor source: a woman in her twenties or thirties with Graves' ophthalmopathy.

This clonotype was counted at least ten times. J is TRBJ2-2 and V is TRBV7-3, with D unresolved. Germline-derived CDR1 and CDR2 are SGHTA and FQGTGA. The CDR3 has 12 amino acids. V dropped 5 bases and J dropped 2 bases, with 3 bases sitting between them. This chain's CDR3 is CASSPNTGELFF. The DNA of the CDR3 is TGTGCCAGCAGCCCTAACACCGGGGAGCTGTTTTTT.

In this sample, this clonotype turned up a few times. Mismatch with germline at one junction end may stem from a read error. The CDR3 DNA is TGTGCCAGTATCCGACAGGGAATGAACACTGAAGCTTCCTTT. Protein product: CASIRQGMNTEASF. V gene TRBV19 combines with J gene TRBJ1-1; 7 bases agree with TRBD1. The germline V gene encodes CDR1 LNHDA and CDR2 SQIVND (reference sequence). The CDR3 runs to 14 residues. Complete variable domain (other parts from reference TRBV19 and TRBJ1-1): DGGITQSPKYLFRKEGQNVTLSCEQNLNHDAMYWYRQDPGQGLRLIYYSQIVNDFQKGDIAEGYSVSREKKESFPLTVTSAQKNPTAFYLCASIRQGMNTEASFGQGTRLTVV.

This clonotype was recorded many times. The CDR3 sequence: CASSLTSSGLFTDTQYF. CDR3 nucleotides: TGTGCCAGCAGTTTAACGTCGTCAGGTCTTTTCACAGATACGCAGTATTTT. V is TRBV28 and J is TRBJ2-3; D is uncertain. CDR3 length equals 17 residues. Germline values: CDR1 MDHEN, CDR2 SYDVKM. The ends were cut back, 2 bases at V and 2 bases at J, with 17 bases in the middle.

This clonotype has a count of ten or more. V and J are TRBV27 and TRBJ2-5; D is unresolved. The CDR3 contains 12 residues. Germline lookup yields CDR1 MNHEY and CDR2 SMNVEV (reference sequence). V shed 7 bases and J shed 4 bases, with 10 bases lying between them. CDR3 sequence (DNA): TGTGCCAGCATCCCAGACGGAGAGACCCAGTACTTC. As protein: CASIPDGETQYF.

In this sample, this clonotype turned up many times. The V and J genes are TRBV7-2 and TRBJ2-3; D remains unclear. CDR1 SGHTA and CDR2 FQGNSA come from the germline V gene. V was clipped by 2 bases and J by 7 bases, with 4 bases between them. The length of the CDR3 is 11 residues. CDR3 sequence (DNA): TGTGCCAGCAGCTTACCGTATACGCAGTATTTT. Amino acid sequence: CASSLPYTQYF.

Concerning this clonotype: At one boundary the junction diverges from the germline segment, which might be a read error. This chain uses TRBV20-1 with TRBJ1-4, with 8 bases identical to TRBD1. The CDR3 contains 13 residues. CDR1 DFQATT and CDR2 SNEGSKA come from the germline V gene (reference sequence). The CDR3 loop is CSARQGFGERLFF. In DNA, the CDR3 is TGCAGTGCCAGACAGGGGTTCGGCGAAAGACTGTTTTTT.

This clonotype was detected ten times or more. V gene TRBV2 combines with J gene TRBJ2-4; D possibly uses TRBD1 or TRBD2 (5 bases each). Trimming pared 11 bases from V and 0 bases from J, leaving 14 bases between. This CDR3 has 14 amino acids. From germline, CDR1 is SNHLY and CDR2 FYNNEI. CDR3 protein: CAGTEGLAKNIQYF. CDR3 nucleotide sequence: TGTGCCGGCACCGAGGGGCTAGCCAAAAACATTCAGTACTTC.

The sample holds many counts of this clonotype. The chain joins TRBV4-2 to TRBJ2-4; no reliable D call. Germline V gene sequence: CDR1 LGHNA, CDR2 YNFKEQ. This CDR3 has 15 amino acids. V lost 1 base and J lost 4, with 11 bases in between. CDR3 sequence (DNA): TGTGCCAGCAGCCAAGTGGTTGAAGGAAAAAACATTCAGTACTTC. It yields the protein CASSQVVEGKNIQYF.

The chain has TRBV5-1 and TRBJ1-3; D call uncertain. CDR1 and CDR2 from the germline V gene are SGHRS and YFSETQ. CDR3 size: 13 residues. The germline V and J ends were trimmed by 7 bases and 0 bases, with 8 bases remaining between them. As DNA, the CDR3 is TGCGCCAGCGGAGAGGGCTCTGGAAACACCATATATTTT. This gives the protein CASGEGSGNTIYF.

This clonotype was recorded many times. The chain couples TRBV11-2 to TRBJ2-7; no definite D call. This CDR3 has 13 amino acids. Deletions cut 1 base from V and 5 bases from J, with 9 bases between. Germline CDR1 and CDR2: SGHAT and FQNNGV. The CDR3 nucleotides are TGTGCCAGCAGCTTAGTGGGGATCCACGAGCAGTACTTC. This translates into CASSLVGIHEQYF.

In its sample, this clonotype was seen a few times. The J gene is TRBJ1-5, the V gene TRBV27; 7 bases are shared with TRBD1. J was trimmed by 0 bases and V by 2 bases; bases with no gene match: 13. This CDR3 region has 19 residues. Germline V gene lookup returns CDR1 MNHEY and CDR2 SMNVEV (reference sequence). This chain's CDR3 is CASSLPGQTTLSSNQPQHF. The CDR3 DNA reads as TGTGCCAGCAGTTTACCGGGACAGACGACCCTATCTAGCAATCAGCCCCAGCATTTT.

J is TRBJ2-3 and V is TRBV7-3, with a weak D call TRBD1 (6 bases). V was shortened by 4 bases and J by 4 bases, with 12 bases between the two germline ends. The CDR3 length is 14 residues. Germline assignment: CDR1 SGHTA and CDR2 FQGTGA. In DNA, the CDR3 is TGTGCCAGCAGCTCCACAGGGTTCGCAGATACGCAGTATTTT. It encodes CASSSTGFADTQYF.

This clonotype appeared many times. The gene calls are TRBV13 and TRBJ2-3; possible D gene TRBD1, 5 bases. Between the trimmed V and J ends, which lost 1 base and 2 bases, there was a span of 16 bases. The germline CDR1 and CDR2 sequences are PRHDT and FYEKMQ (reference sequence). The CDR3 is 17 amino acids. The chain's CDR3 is CASSLDRTPSHTDTQYF. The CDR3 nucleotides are TGTGCCAGCAGCTTAGACAGGACACCCAGCCACACAGATACGCAGTATTTT.

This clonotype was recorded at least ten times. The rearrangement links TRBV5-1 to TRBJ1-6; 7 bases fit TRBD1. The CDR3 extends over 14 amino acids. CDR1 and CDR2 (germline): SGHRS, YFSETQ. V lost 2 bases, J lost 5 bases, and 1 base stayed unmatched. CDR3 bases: TGCGCCAGCAGCTTCGGGACAGATAATTCACCCCTCCACTTT. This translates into CASSFGTDNSPLHF.

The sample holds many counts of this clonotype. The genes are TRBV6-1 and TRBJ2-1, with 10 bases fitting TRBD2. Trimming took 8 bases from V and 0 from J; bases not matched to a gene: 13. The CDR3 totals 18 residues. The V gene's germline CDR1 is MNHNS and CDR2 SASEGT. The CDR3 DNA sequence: TGTGCCAGCGTGTCCCCTAGCGGGGGCCGGAGCTCCTACAATGAGCAGTTCTTC. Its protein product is CASVSPSGGRSSYNEQFF.

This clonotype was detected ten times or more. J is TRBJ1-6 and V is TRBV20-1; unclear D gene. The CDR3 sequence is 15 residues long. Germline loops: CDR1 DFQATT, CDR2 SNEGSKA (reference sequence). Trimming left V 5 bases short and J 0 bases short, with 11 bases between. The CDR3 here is CSAPDGSSYNSPLHF. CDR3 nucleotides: TGCAGTGCTCCGGACGGTTCCTCCTATAATTCACCCCTCCACTTT.

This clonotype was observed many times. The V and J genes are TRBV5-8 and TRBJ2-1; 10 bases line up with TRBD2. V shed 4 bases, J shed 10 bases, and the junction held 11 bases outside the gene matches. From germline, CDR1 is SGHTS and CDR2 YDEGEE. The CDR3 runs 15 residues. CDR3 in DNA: TGTGCCAGCAGCCGGGATCTAGCGGGGGCCTCCGAGCAGTTCTTC. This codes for CASSRDLAGASEQFF.

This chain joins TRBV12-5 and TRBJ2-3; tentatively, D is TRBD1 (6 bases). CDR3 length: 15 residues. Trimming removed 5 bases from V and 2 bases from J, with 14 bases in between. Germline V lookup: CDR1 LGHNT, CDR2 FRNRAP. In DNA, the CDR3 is TGTGCTAGTGGTCCTGGACAGACCTCCACAGATACGCAGTATTTT. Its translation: CASGPGQTSTDTQYF.

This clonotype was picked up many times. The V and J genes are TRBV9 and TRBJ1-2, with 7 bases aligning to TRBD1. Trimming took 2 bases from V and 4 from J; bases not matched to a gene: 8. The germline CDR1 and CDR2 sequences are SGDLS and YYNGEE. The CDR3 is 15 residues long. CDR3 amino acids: CASSVEGQSTYGYTF. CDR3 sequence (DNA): TGTGCCAGCAGCGTGGAGGGACAGAGTACCTATGGCTACACCTTC.

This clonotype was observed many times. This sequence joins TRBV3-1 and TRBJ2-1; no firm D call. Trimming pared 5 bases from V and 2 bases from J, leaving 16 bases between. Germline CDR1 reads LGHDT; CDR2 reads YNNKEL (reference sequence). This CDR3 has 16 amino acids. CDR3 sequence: CASSENSRVTYNEQFF. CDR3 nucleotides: TGTGCCAGCAGCGAAAACTCACGGGTAACCTACAATGAGCAGTTCTTC.

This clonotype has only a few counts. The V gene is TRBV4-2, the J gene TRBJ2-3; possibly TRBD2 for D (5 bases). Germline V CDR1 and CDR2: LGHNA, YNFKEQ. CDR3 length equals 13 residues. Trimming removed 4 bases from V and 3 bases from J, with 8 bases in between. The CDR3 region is CASSRRTTDTQYF. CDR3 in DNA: TGTGCCAGCAGCCGTAGGACTACAGATACGCAGTATTTT.

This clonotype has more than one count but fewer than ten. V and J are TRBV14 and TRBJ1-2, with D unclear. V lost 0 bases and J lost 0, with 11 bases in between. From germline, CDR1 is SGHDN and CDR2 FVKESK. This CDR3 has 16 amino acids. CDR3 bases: TGTGCCAGCAGCCAAGATACTGGGTTAGCTAACTATGGCTACACCTTC. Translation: CASSQDTGLANYGYTF.